The 30 T cell receptor beta chains below were found in one sample sequenced in a study of blood T cells in healthy people across ages. With a J-beta primer mix and a sample-barcoded 5' primer, a second PCR ran about 6 to 11 cycles. TCRdb independently ran MiXCR on the 5' RACE reads; one entry per CDR3 protein. This repertoire shows some 710,000 distinct CDR3 sequences, around a fifth found once; its top ten account for about 20%. The sample was blood. These receptors were taken from a man between 65 and 80 years old in good health.

The V gene is TRBV12-3 or TRBV12-4, the J gene TRBJ2-5, with D possibly TRBD2 on 5 matching bases. V was trimmed by 7 bases and J by 1 base, leaving 16 bases between them. The CDR3 is 15 amino acids. CDR3 amino acids: CASTKREKIQETQYF. The CDR3 DNA reads TGTGCCAGCACTAAGAGGGAGAAGATCCAAGAGACCCAGTACTTC.

V is TRBV12-3 or TRBV12-4 and J is TRBJ2-3; 9 bases are shared with TRBD2. V was clipped by 3 bases and J by 3 bases; unmatched bases: 13. The CDR3 runs to 18 residues. CDR3 protein: CASSLTLRGGRATDTQYF. The DNA of the CDR3 is TGTGCCAGCAGTTTGACCCTAAGGGGCGGGAGGGCTACAGATACGCAGTATTTT.

With regard to this clonotype: The CDR3 does not end in the conserved phenylalanine or tryptophan, so this is likely a read error. This chain connects TRBV5-5 to TRBJ2-5, with a possible D match to TRBD2 (6 bases). CDR1 and CDR2 (germline): SGHKS, YYEKEE (reference sequence). Trimming took 3 bases from V and 3 from J, leaving 12 bases between them. The CDR3 spans 14 residues. CDR3: CASSSTWGEETQYL. The CDR3 DNA reads as TGTGCCAGCAGCTCCACTTGGGGGGAAGAGACCCAGTACCTC.

This clonotype has at least ten counts. V usage is TRBV12-3 or TRBV12-4 and J usage is TRBJ2-5; TRBD2 agrees at 13 bases. The J call may be in error: the DNA end matches TRBJ2-7 better. This CDR3 contains 15 residues. CDR3 loop: CASSPGLAGAYEQYF. The CDR3 DNA is TGTGCCAGCAGTCCTGGACTAGCGGGAGCCTACGAGCAGTACTTC.

The V call is TRBV6-6, the J call TRBJ1-2; D not resolved. Germline CDR1 and CDR2: MNHNY and SVGAGI (reference sequence). Trimming stripped 2 bases from V and 5 bases from J, with 21 bases between. The CDR3 loop spans 17 amino acids. The CDR3 region has the DNA TGTGCCAGCAGTTACCCACCCGAAGCCAGCCTAGGGTATGGCTACACCTTC. Amino acids: CASSYPPEASLGYGYTF.

The chain couples TRBV5-6 to TRBJ2-3; D may correspond to TRBD1 or TRBD2 (5 bases each). The CDR3 spans 15 residues. The V and J ends lost 1 base and 0 bases respectively, with 9 bases between them. Per germline, CDR1 SGHDT and CDR2 YYEEEE. The CDR3 sequence is CASSLRDGSTDTQYF. CDR3 coding DNA: TGTGCCAGCAGCTTGCGGGACGGGAGCACAGATACGCAGTATTTT.

This clonotype showed up many times. This sequence joins TRBV12-3 or TRBV12-4 and TRBJ1-5; no firm D call. Deletions cut 6 bases from V and 1 base from J, with 10 bases between. This CDR3 contains 14 residues. CDR3 coding DNA: TGTGCCAGCAGCCCCGGGAGAAGCAATCAGCCCCAGCATTTT. It translates to CASSPGRSNQPQHF.

This chain uses TRBV6-1 with TRBJ1-4; 9 positions match TRBD1. The CDR3 length is 17 residues. With 5 bases clipped from V and 2 bases from J, the junction kept 9 bases outside the gene matches. In germline, CDR1 is MNHNS, CDR2 SASEGT. The CDR3 is CASSSRDRDWTNEKLFF. CDR3 bases: TGTGCCAGCAGTAGCCGGGACAGGGATTGGACTAATGAAAAACTGTTTTTT.

The chain joins TRBV23-1 to TRBJ2-1; 12 positions agree with TRBD1. TRBV23-1 is flagged as an ORF with uncertain function. The CDR3 has 18 amino acids. The V segment lost 5 bases and the J segment 2 bases; nucleotides outside the gene matches: 10. The CDR3 protein is CASSSLNRDRGPYNEQFF. In DNA form, the CDR3 reads TGCGCCAGCAGTTCCTTAAACCGGGACAGGGGGCCCTACAATGAGCAGTTCTTC.

Regarding this clonotype: This CDR3 fails to terminate in the conserved phenylalanine or tryptophan, so it likely reflects a read error. No DNA is shown, since the ends of the CDR3 on it are uncertain; the CDR3 is the one TCRdb lists. The chain employs TRBV12-3 or TRBV12-4 and TRBJ2-3; the table gives TRBD1 as D, unverified against the DNA. The CDR3 has 14 amino acids, counting both end residues. This chain's CDR3 is CASSSGPRGDVEYL.

This clonotype was observed at least ten times. The V gene is TRBV18, the J gene TRBJ2-3, with 12 bases identical to TRBD2. CDR3 length equals 17 residues. V shed 0 bases and J 4 bases; nucleotides not matched to a gene: 5. Germline values: CDR1 KGHSH, CDR2 LQKENI. The CDR3 bases are TGTGCCAGCTCACCACCGGCTAGCGGGGGGGCCGCAGATACGCAGTATTTT. Its translation is CASSPPASGGAADTQYF.

V and J are TRBV20-1 and TRBJ2-5, with D hard to call. Trimming removed 5 bases at V and 2 bases at J, with 12 bases between. CDR1 and CDR2 (germline): DFQATT, SNEGSKA (reference sequence). The CDR3 totals 13 residues. CDR3 in DNA: TGCAGTGCTGCCCCCTTGGGACAAGAGACCCAGTACTTC. Translated, it gives CSAAPLGQETQYF.

The J gene is TRBJ1-4, the V gene TRBV18, with D possibly matching TRBD1 (5 bases). The CDR3 contains 14 residues. Per the germline V gene, CDR1 is KGHSH and CDR2 is LQKENI. Trimming left V 8 bases short and J 8 bases short, with 18 bases between. The DNA for the CDR3 is TGTGCCAGCAGAACCGGGACGGCAGTCGAAAAACTGTTTTTT. Protein sequence: CASRTGTAVEKLFF.

The chain is built from TRBV12-3 or TRBV12-4 and TRBJ2-7; 10 positions agree with TRBD1. This CDR3 comprises 16 residues. V trimming: 3 bases; J trimming: 3 bases; junction bases outside the gene matches: 8. CDR3 residues: CASSLGRDRGNYEQYF. For the CDR3, the DNA is TGTGCCAGCAGTTTGGGTCGGGACAGGGGTAACTACGAGCAGTACTTC.

This clonotype was seen more than once but under ten times. The J gene is TRBJ2-1, the V gene TRBV12-3 or TRBV12-4; 10 bases map to TRBD2. J lost 5 bases, V lost 6 bases, and 4 bases had no gene match. The CDR3 is 14 residues long. CDR3 protein: CASSPSGSHNEQFF. As DNA, the CDR3 is TGTGCCAGCAGCCCTAGCGGGAGCCACAATGAGCAGTTCTTC.

This clonotype was counted between two and nine times. This chain joins TRBV5-5 and TRBJ2-3; 14 positions match TRBD2. The CDR3 is 17 residues long. The germline gives CDR1 SGHKS, CDR2 YYEKEE (reference sequence). The V gene end was trimmed by 1 base and the J gene end by 5 bases; junction bases not matched to a gene: 6. CDR3 sequence reads: CASSLYGLAGGRDTQYF. In nucleotides, the CDR3 is TGTGCCAGCAGCTTGTATGGACTAGCGGGAGGTCGAGATACGCAGTATTTT.

This clonotype was counted many times. The V gene is TRBV11-2, the J gene TRBJ2-5; D is undetermined. Trimming cost V 3 bases and J 4 bases, with 9 bases left between them. The CDR3 has 13 residues. CDR1 is SGHAT and CDR2 is FQNNGV in the germline V gene. CDR3 amino acids: CASSFGLRETQYF. The CDR3 nucleotides read TGTGCCAGCAGCTTCGGGCTGAGAGAGACCCAGTACTTC.

This clonotype was found a few times. This is likely a read error, given that the CDR3 carries no conserved phenylalanine or tryptophan at its end. The chain combines TRBV4-1 with TRBJ1-1, with 8 bases that match TRBD1. CDR3 length equals 16 residues. Germline CDR1 is MGHRA and CDR2 is YSYEKL. Losses at the gene ends were 0 bases for V and 2 bases for J; bases not matched to a gene: 5. The CDR3 DNA reads TGCGCCAGCAGCCAAGAAGGTGACAGGGGAAACACTGAAGCTTTCCTT. This codes for CASSQEGDRGNTEAFL.

The rearrangement joins TRBV6-9 to TRBJ1-1, with 7 bases matching TRBD1. In germline, CDR1 is MNHGY, CDR2 SVAAGI. After removal of 5 bases from V and 0 bases from J, the junction contained 9 bases not matched to a gene. The CDR3 runs 16 residues. The CDR3: CASSDRTGGMNTEAFF. The CDR3 bases are TGTGCCAGCAGTGATCGGACAGGAGGTATGAACACTGAAGCTTTCTTT.

This clonotype was observed a handful of times. The chain links TRBV7-2 to TRBJ1-5; 10 nucleotides match TRBD1. J gave up 6 bases and V 5 bases, and 7 bases lay outside the gene matches. Germline values: CDR1 SGHTA, CDR2 FQGNSA. This CDR3 has 15 amino acids. This CDR3 reads CASSTRTGGGQPQHF. CDR3 sequence (DNA): TGTGCCAGCAGCACACGGACAGGGGGTGGTCAGCCCCAGCATTTT. Looking up the rest from reference TRBV7-2 and TRBJ1-5 gives the full variable domain: GAGVSQSPSNKVTEKGKDVELRCDPISGHTALYWYRQSLGQGLEFLIYFQGNSAPDKSGLPSDRFSAERTGGSVSTLTIQRTQQEDSAVYLCASSTRTGGGQPQHFGDGTRLSIL.

The J gene is TRBJ1-2, the V gene TRBV5-8; unclear D gene. Germline CDR1 and CDR2: SGHTS and YDEGEE. The ends were cut back, 1 base at V and 5 bases at J, with 9 bases in the middle. CDR3 length: 13 amino acids. CDR3 DNA: TGTGCCAGCAGCTTGCAACTATCGTATGGCTACACCTTC. This translates into CASSLQLSYGYTF. Full variable domain (remainder filled in from reference TRBV5-8 and TRBJ1-2): EAGVTQSPTHLIKTRGQQATLRCSPISGHTSVYWYQQALGLGLQFLLWYDEGEERNRGNFPPRFSGRQFPNYSSELNVNALELEDSALYLCASSLQLSYGYTFGSGTRLTVV.

The chain combines TRBV7-9 with TRBJ1-2, with 10 bases lining up with TRBD1. This CDR3 is built from 14 residues. Germline V gene sequence: CDR1 SEHNR, CDR2 FQNEAQ (reference sequence). The V gene end was trimmed by 5 bases and the J gene end by 7 bases; junction bases not matched to a gene: 7. CDR3: CASSPRTGGRGYTF. The CDR3 DNA reads as TGTGCCAGCAGCCCTCGGACAGGGGGACGTGGCTACACCTTC.

The gene calls are TRBV7-2 and TRBJ2-5, with D uncertain. Per the germline V gene, CDR1 is SGHTA and CDR2 is FQGNSA. The CDR3 contains 12 residues. The germline V and J ends were trimmed by 5 bases and 3 bases, with 7 bases remaining between them. CDR3 protein: CASSLQKETQYF. The CDR3 DNA reads as TGTGCCAGCAGCCTCCAAAAAGAGACCCAGTACTTC.

In this sample, this clonotype turned up a few times. The rearrangement uses TRBV29-1 and TRBJ2-3, with D possibly TRBD1 on 6 matching bases. Per the germline V gene, CDR1 is SQVTM and CDR2 is ANQGSEA. The CDR3 consists of 16 residues. The V end was cut by 2 bases, the J end by 4 bases, with 19 bases between. The DNA for the CDR3 is TGCAGCGTTGAAACAGGGCAGGGGTTCAGGGCAGATACGCAGTATTTT. Amino acids: CSVETGQGFRADTQYF.

The chain employs TRBV10-3 and TRBJ2-3; D gene uncertain. This CDR3 comprises 13 residues. The V gene's germline CDR1 is ENHRY and CDR2 SYGVKD. Trimming cost V 3 bases and J 5 bases, with 9 bases left between them. The CDR3 region is CAISEGPLDTQYF. The CDR3 DNA is TGTGCCATCAGTGAAGGGCCCTTAGATACGCAGTATTTT.

The V call is TRBV7-6, the J call TRBJ2-3; TRBD1 matches 7 bases. Germline V gene data show CDR1 as SGHVS and CDR2 as FNYEAQ. With V trimmed by 5 bases and J by 5 bases, 13 bases remained unmatched. The CDR3 runs to 16 residues. For the CDR3, the DNA is TGTGCCAGCAGCGCAGGGGGACGCAGAAGAGTAGATACGCAGTATTTT. It codes for CASSAGGRRRVDTQYF.

This clonotype came up a few times. This chain links TRBV13 with TRBJ1-4; D possibly corresponds to TRBD1 (5 bases). From germline, CDR1 is PRHDT and CDR2 FYEKMQ (reference sequence). The V gene lost 0 bases and the J gene lost 4 bases, with 15 bases spanning the gap. This CDR3 contains 17 residues. The CDR3 coding sequence is TGTGCCAGCAGCTTAGGCAGCTCTGGGGGACTTAATGAAAAACTGTTTTTT. Amino acid sequence: CASSLGSSGGLNEKLFF.

This clonotype showed up just a few times. The chain recombines TRBV5-1 with TRBJ2-5; D assignment may be TRBD1 or TRBD2 (5 bases each). V lost 0 bases and J 7 bases, leaving 13 bases between the germline ends. Germline loops: CDR1 SGHRS, CDR2 YFSETQ. The CDR3 sequence is 14 residues long. CDR3 amino acids: CASSLEGTPGTQYF. The CDR3 DNA follows: TGCGCCAGCAGCTTGGAAGGGACCCCTGGGACCCAGTACTTC.

This clonotype was seen a few times. The gene calls are TRBV20-1 and TRBJ2-5, with 7 bases that match TRBD2. CDR3 length: 16 residues. With 4 bases clipped from V and 3 bases from J, the junction kept 14 bases outside the gene matches. Germline-derived CDR1 and CDR2 are DFQATT and SNEGSKA (reference sequence). The CDR3 here is CSATNQLRDYKETQYF. Here the CDR3 DNA reads TGCAGTGCTACCAATCAGCTCCGGGACTATAAAGAGACCCAGTACTTC.

The V and J genes are TRBV10-3 and TRBJ1-1; a possible D gene is TRBD1 (5 bases). The CDR3 is made up of 11 amino acids. Trimming took off 10 bases at V and 3 bases at J, with 9 bases between the two ends. Looked up from germline, CDR1 is ENHRY and CDR2 is SYGVKD. The CDR3: CASQGHTEAFF. Written as DNA, the CDR3 is TGTGCCAGCCAGGGCCACACTGAAGCTTTCTTT.